This passage covers 32 T cell receptor beta chains from one sample sequenced in a study of human T cells and chemical hapten exposure. One entry per CDR3 protein, called by TCRdb with MiXCR from the RACE reads. The sample includes about 190,000 distinct CDR3 sequences, about 25% seen only once; the top ten take over 2%. The time point here: patch test 3, about 24 weeks after DPC sensitization. Treatment reported: therapeutic diphenylcyclopropenone sensitization with weekly scalp DPC. Source: whole blood, taken in connection with sensitization to the hapten diphenylcyclopropenone (DPC). The receptors shown here come from a woman between 40 and 55 years old with alopecia areata. Some clones in this sample may be carry-over from other donors' samples.

Only a few counts were recorded for this clonotype. The CDR3 spells CSARGQLNGYTF. The CDR3 nucleotides are TGCAGTGCTAGAGGACAGCTCAATGGCTACACCTTC. This chain connects TRBV20-1 to TRBJ1-2; the D gene is possibly TRBD1 (5 bases). V gave up 1 base and J gave up 6 bases, with 9 bases separating them. This CDR3 comprises 12 residues. The germline CDR1 and CDR2 sequences are DFQATT and SNEGSKA (reference sequence).

V and J are TRBV25-1 and TRBJ2-5; no definite D call. V was trimmed by 4 bases and J by 5 bases, leaving 14 bases between them. CDR1 and CDR2 from the germline V gene are MGHDK and SYGVNS. This CDR3 has 14 amino acids. CDR3 region: CASSAAITRETQYF. The CDR3 bases are TGTGCCAGCAGTGCCGCCATCACTCGGGAGACCCAGTACTTC. Filled out from reference TRBV25-1 and TRBJ2-5, the complete variable domain reads EADIYQTPRYLVIGTGKKITLECSQTMGHDKMYWYQQDPGMELHLIHYSYGVNSTEKGDLSSESTVSRIRTEHFPLTLESARPSHTSQYLCASSAAITRETQYFGPGTRLLVL.

This clonotype was counted only a few times. This rearrangement joins TRBV5-1 to TRBJ1-4; no clear D gene. CDR3 length: 15 amino acids. Germline V lookup: CDR1 SGHRS, CDR2 YFSETQ. V was shortened by 0 bases and J by 13 bases, with 19 bases between the two germline ends. The CDR3 protein is CASSLEGQPWESLFF. Written as DNA, the CDR3 is TGCGCCAGCAGCTTGGAGGGTCAACCCTGGGAATCACTGTTTTTT.

The chain has TRBV25-1 and TRBJ1-4, with D tentatively TRBD1 (5 bases). Germline values: CDR1 MGHDK, CDR2 SYGVNS. This CDR3 has 15 amino acids. Trimming cost V 4 bases and J 8 bases, with 17 bases left between them. The CDR3 nucleotides are TGTGCCAGCAGTGCCCCTTCGGGGGTGGCGGAAAAACTGTTTTTT. Residues: CASSAPSGVAEKLFF. Based on the CDR3 plus reference TRBV25-1 and TRBJ1-4, the full variable domain is EADIYQTPRYLVIGTGKKITLECSQTMGHDKMYWYQQDPGMELHLIHYSYGVNSTEKGDLSSESTVSRIRTEHFPLTLESARPSHTSQYLCASSAPSGVAEKLFFGSGTQLSVL.

The chain is built from TRBV28 and TRBJ2-3; the match to TRBD1 covers 12 bases. In germline, CDR1 is MDHEN, CDR2 SYDVKM. After removal of 5 bases from V and 2 bases from J, the junction contained 2 bases not matched to a gene. This CDR3 region has 15 residues. This chain's CDR3 is CASSRDRGLTDTQYF. In DNA form, the CDR3 reads TGTGCCAGCAGTCGGGACAGGGGGCTCACAGATACGCAGTATTTT.

This clonotype has only a few counts. The chain combines TRBV20-1 with TRBJ2-5, with a tentative D call TRBD1 (6 bases). The V gene lost 4 bases and the J gene lost 6 bases, with 12 bases spanning the gap. The germline V gene has CDR1 DFQATT and CDR2 SNEGSKA (reference sequence). CDR3 size: 12 residues. CDR3 DNA: TGCAGTGCTATGGACAGTATACAGACCCAGTACTTC. This sequence encodes CSAMDSIQTQYF.

The chain couples TRBV28 to TRBJ2-1, with a tentative D call TRBD1 (5 bases). Trimming removed 6 bases from V and 8 bases from J, with 11 bases in between. The germline V gene encodes CDR1 MDHEN and CDR2 SYDVKM. The CDR3 runs 12 residues. CDR3 loop: CASRAGSDEQFF. CDR3 nucleotide sequence: TGTGCCAGCAGGGCAGGGTCGGATGAGCAGTTCTTC.

The chain has TRBV6-1 and TRBJ1-3; a weak D match, TRBD1 (6 bases). This CDR3 contains 15 residues. Per germline, CDR1 MNHNS and CDR2 SASEGT. Trimming removed 7 bases at V and 2 bases at J, with 15 bases between. In DNA form, the CDR3 reads TGTGCCAGCACCGAAAGGGGGTTCCCTGGAAACACCATATATTTT. This translates into CASTERGFPGNTIYF.

This clonotype was found a few times. V gene TRBV20-1 combines with J gene TRBJ2-1, with 9 nucleotides matching TRBD2. The CDR3 length is 16 residues. V lost 5 bases and J lost 8; bases outside the gene matches: 16. CDR1 is DFQATT, CDR2 SNEGSKA, per germline (reference sequence). CDR3 protein: CSALPEVAGESHEQFF. CDR3 nucleotides: TGCAGTGCTTTACCCGAAGTAGCGGGAGAAAGCCATGAGCAGTTCTTC.

The V and J genes are TRBV27 and TRBJ2-7, with D possibly matching TRBD2 (7 bases). The length of the CDR3 is 16 residues. In germline, CDR1 is MNHEY, CDR2 SMNVEV (reference sequence). The V gene lost 5 bases and the J gene lost 2 bases, with 19 bases spanning the gap. The CDR3 reads CASSPRWGGRTYEQYF. The CDR3 DNA is TGTGCCAGCAGTCCTCGATGGGGGGGCCGTACCTACGAGCAGTACTTC.

The table lists this clonotype with a few counts. This chain connects TRBV6-5 to TRBJ2-7, with 7 positions matching TRBD1. Germline V gene lookup returns CDR1 MNHEY and CDR2 SVGAGI. J gave up 5 bases and V 2 bases, and 3 bases lay outside the gene matches. The length of the CDR3 is 13 residues. This CDR3 is CASSYRQGHEQYF. CDR3 bases: TGTGCCAGCAGTTACAGACAGGGACACGAGCAGTACTTC.

V is TRBV6-5 and J is TRBJ2-5; 8 nucleotides line up with TRBD1. Germline V lookup: CDR1 MNHEY, CDR2 SVGAGI. There are 14 residues in the CDR3. V trimming: 7 bases; J trimming: 2 bases; junction bases outside the gene matches: 6. The CDR3 DNA reads as TGTGCCAGCAAAGGATACAGGGGGCAAGAGACCCAGTACTTC. Amino acids: CASKGYRGQETQYF.

The chain uses TRBV28 and TRBJ2-7; TRBD2 matches 8 bases. V gave up 5 bases and J gave up 0 bases; unmatched junction bases: 9. Germline CDR1 MDHEN, CDR2 SYDVKM. The CDR3 has 16 residues. CDR3 residues: CASSPGGAPSSYEQYF. CDR3 coding DNA: TGTGCCAGCAGTCCGGGGGGGGCCCCGAGCTCCTACGAGCAGTACTTC.

This clonotype was picked up many times. The rearrangement joins TRBV11-2 to TRBJ2-7; no clear D. V was pared by 7 bases and J by 1 base, with 20 bases between. CDR3 length: 16 residues. CDR1 is SGHAT and CDR2 is FQNNGV in the germline V gene. CDR3 sequence: CASTDPGQVVSYEQYF. The CDR3 DNA sequence: TGTGCCAGCACCGACCCAGGCCAAGTAGTGTCCTACGAGCAGTACTTC.

The chain combines TRBV4-3 with TRBJ1-4; a possible D gene is TRBD1 (5 bases). This CDR3 spans 13 amino acids. Germline lookup yields CDR1 LGHNA and CDR2 YSLEER. V was pared by 2 bases and J by 6 bases, with 7 bases between. The CDR3 sequence is CASSQRQHEKLFF. Written as DNA, the CDR3 is TGCGCCAGCAGCCAAAGACAGCATGAAAAACTGTTTTTT.

The chain recombines TRBV5-1 with TRBJ1-1, with D maybe TRBD1 (5 bases). From germline, CDR1 is SGHRS and CDR2 YFSETQ. The CDR3 has 14 residues. The V gene lost 4 bases and the J gene lost 4 bases, with 14 bases spanning the gap. The CDR3: CASSSRDRATEAFF. CDR3 in DNA: TGCGCCAGCAGCAGCCGGGACCGAGCCACTGAAGCTTTCTTT. The full variable domain, in which reference TRBV5-1 and TRBJ1-1 provide the parts outside the CDR3, is KAGVTQTPRYLIKTRGQQVTLSCSPISGHRSVSWYQQTPGQGLQFLFEYFSETQRNKGNFPGRFSGRQFSNSRSEMNVSTLELGDSALYLCASSSRDRATEAFFGQGTRLTVV.

This clonotype was recorded a few times. The chain recombines TRBV20-1 with TRBJ2-1, with a tentative D call TRBD2 (6 bases). CDR1 and CDR2 (germline): DFQATT, SNEGSKA (reference sequence). The ends were cut back, 0 bases at V and 4 bases at J, with 10 bases in the middle. The CDR3 covers 14 residues. The CDR3 nucleotides are TGCAGTGCTAGAGATCTGGCGGGATACAATGAGCAGTTCTTC. This encodes CSARDLAGYNEQFF.

The chain is built from TRBV27 and TRBJ2-7; unclear D gene. Between the trimmed V and J ends, which lost 2 bases and 10 bases, there was a span of 12 bases. The CDR3 covers 12 residues. Germline lookup yields CDR1 MNHEY and CDR2 SMNVEV (reference sequence). The CDR3 DNA reads TGTGCCAGCAGTTTACGGCCAGGAGCTCAGTACTTC. It translates to CASSLRPGAQYF.

The chain recombines TRBV28 with TRBJ2-7; D is possibly TRBD1 (6 bases). Trimming shortened V by 1 base and J by 1 base, and 14 bases separated the two germline ends. The CDR3 loop spans 16 amino acids. Germline CDR1 reads MDHEN; CDR2 reads SYDVKM. The CDR3 region is CASSLLTTGTSYEQYF. Written as DNA, the CDR3 is TGTGCCAGCAGTTTATTAACCACAGGGACGTCCTACGAGCAGTACTTC.

The chain carries TRBV20-1 and TRBJ2-1; D remains unclear. V was clipped by 0 bases and J by 1 base, with 13 bases between them. CDR1 is DFQATT, CDR2 SNEGSKA, per germline (reference sequence). CDR3 length: 16 amino acids. The DNA of the CDR3 is TGCAGTGCTAGAGATCTTAGTAGGGTTTCCTACAATGAGCAGTTCTTC. Translated, it gives CSARDLSRVSYNEQFF.

J is TRBJ2-7 and V is TRBV6-6; no reliable D call. CDR1 MNHNY and CDR2 SVGAGI come from the germline V gene (reference sequence). The CDR3 contains 14 residues. V was trimmed by 0 bases and J by 5 bases, leaving 11 bases between them. The CDR3 bases are TGTGCCAGCAGTTACTCTCGCCTCTATCACGAGCAGTACTTC. Its translation: CASSYSRLYHEQYF.

The rearrangement links TRBV28 to TRBJ1-3; D gene unclear. V was shortened by 0 bases and J by 4 bases, with 7 bases between the two germline ends. This CDR3 contains 14 residues. In germline, CDR1 is MDHEN, CDR2 SYDVKM. CDR3 coding DNA: TGTGCCAGCAGTTTATGGGGTGGCGGAAACACCATATATTTT. Residues: CASSLWGGGNTIYF.

This clonotype was seen a few times. J is TRBJ2-2 and V is TRBV6-2 or TRBV6-3; D is unclear. Germline V gene lookup returns CDR1 MNHEY and CDR2 SVGEGT. V lost 6 bases and J 4 bases, leaving 18 bases between the germline ends. The CDR3 covers 16 residues. The CDR3 reads CASSHRIGSSTGELFF. CDR3 bases: TGTGCCAGCAGCCATCGGATCGGGTCAAGCACCGGGGAGCTGTTTTTT.

A few counts support this clonotype. The CDR3 spells CASSGSLLEQYF. DNA for the CDR3: TGTGCCAGCAGCGGTTCCTTACTTGAGCAGTACTTC. The chain combines TRBV7-9 with TRBJ2-7; D is undetermined. In germline, CDR1 is SEHNR, CDR2 FQNEAQ (reference sequence). Trimming stripped 5 bases from V and 7 bases from J, with 12 bases between. The CDR3 totals 12 residues.

This clonotype occurred a few times. The J gene is TRBJ2-1, the V gene TRBV29-1, with 11 bases identical to TRBD1. The CDR3 is 14 amino acids. V trimming: 6 bases; J trimming: 7 bases; junction bases outside the gene matches: 8. The germline V gene has CDR1 SQVTM and CDR2 ANQGSEA. CDR3 sequence: CSVPGQGGLNEQFF. The CDR3 region has the DNA TGCAGCGTCCCGGGACAGGGGGGATTGAATGAGCAGTTCTTC.

The chain recombines TRBV5-1 with TRBJ1-6; 10 bases fit TRBD1. The CDR3 length is 16 residues. CDR1 and CDR2 (germline): SGHRS, YFSETQ. The V gene end was trimmed by 4 bases and the J gene end by 10 bases; junction bases not matched to a gene: 11. As DNA, the CDR3 is TGCGCCAGCAGCCTACCCCGACAGGGGGCGGCCTCACCCCTCCACTTT. Protein sequence: CASSLPRQGAASPLHF.

The chain has TRBV7-2 and TRBJ2-3; D is uncertain. Germline values: CDR1 SGHTA, CDR2 FQGNSA. Trimming took off 0 bases at V and 6 bases at J, with 13 bases between the two ends. The CDR3 totals 15 residues. CDR3 DNA sequence: TGTGCCAGCAGCTTAGCGCGCTACCCGACGGATACGCAGTATTTT. Its translation is CASSLARYPTDTQYF.

The V gene is TRBV6-1, the J gene TRBJ2-7, with 7 bases identical to TRBD2. The CDR3 extends over 16 amino acids. Germline assignment: CDR1 MNHNS and CDR2 SASEGT. V lost 8 bases and J lost 4; bases outside the gene matches: 17. The CDR3 loop reads CASSPGGEKGDYEQYF. CDR3 in DNA: TGTGCCAGCTCCCCTGGGGGGGAGAAGGGAGATTACGAGCAGTACTTC.

The J gene is TRBJ2-3, the V gene TRBV6-5; D not certain. The CDR3 length is 12 residues. In germline, CDR1 is MNHEY, CDR2 SVGAGI. Trimming took 2 bases from V and 6 from J, leaving 6 bases between them. CDR3 sequence: CASSYGSDTQYF. Here the CDR3 DNA reads TGTGCCAGCAGTTACGGGTCCGATACGCAGTATTTT.

The genes are TRBV4-3 and TRBJ1-5, with D perhaps matching TRBD1 (6 bases). The CDR3 runs to 15 residues. V lost 0 bases and J lost 7, with 13 bases in between. CDR1 is LGHNA and CDR2 is YSLEER in the germline V gene. The CDR3 sequence: CASSQDHSQGQPQHF. The DNA of the CDR3 is TGCGCCAGCAGCCAAGATCATTCGCAGGGGCAGCCCCAGCATTTT.

This clonotype was observed a handful of times. This sequence joins TRBV24-1 and TRBJ1-2; D is perhaps TRBD1 (5 bases). The CDR3 runs 12 residues. CDR1 and CDR2 (germline): KGHDR, SFDVKD. V was shortened by 4 bases and J by 6 bases, with 8 bases between the two germline ends. For the CDR3, the DNA is TGTGCCACCAGTGAGTACAGGCATGGCTACACCTTC. As protein: CATSEYRHGYTF.

The sample holds a few counts of this clonotype. The rearrangement links TRBV7-2 to TRBJ2-5; perhaps TRBD2 as D (5 bases). Germline assignment: CDR1 SGHTA and CDR2 FQGNSA. The CDR3 is 17 residues long. V gave up 1 base and J gave up 1 base, with 16 bases separating them. CDR3 nucleotide sequence: TGTGCCAGCAGCTTAGTTTGGTCGGCTAGCCGCCAAGAGACCCAGTACTTC. It translates to CASSLVWSASRQETQYF. The entire variable domain, with the rest obtained from reference TRBV7-2 and TRBJ2-5, is as follows: GAGVSQSPSNKVTEKGKDVELRCDPISGHTALYWYRQSLGQGLEFLIYFQGNSAPDKSGLPSDRFSAERTGGSVSTLTIQRTQQEDSAVYLCASSLVWSASRQETQYFGPGTRLLVL.